What follows are 29 T cell receptor beta chains derived from one specimen sequenced in a study of molecular identifiers for immune sequencing clone quantification. One entry per CDR3 protein results from TCRdb running MiXCR on the PCR reads. The table lists roughly 50,000 distinct CDR3 sequences, 25% of them singletons. Source material: naive CD8+ T cells from blood, with Jurkat cell RNA spiked in. Subset specified: FACS-sorted CD8+CD4-CCR7+CD45RA+ naive T cells. All receptors derive from a human donor in good health. Some libraries in this study had Jurkat cell RNA spiked in.

Ten or more counts support this clonotype. The rearrangement links TRBV28 to TRBJ2-7; TRBD1 agrees at 7 bases. The CDR3 totals 14 residues. Germline lookup yields CDR1 MDHEN and CDR2 SYDVKM. The J segment lost 3 bases and the V segment lost 6 bases, leaving 8 bases of the junction unmatched. Here the CDR3 reads CASSPGQVNYEQYF. CDR3 DNA: TGTGCCAGCAGCCCCGGACAGGTGAACTACGAGCAGTACTTC.

Comments on this clonotype: A much larger clone lies a single base off, so this may be a read error. Because it lacks the conserved phenylalanine or tryptophan at the end, this CDR3 is likely a read error. The chain couples TRBV15 to TRBJ2-2; D gene uncertain. CDR1 and CDR2 (germline): LNHNV, YYDKDF (reference sequence). The CDR3 loop spans 14 amino acids. The V end lost 6 bases, the J end lost 7 bases, and 15 bases lay between the germline ends. DNA for the CDR3: TGTGCCACCAGGGAGACGTGGGCTGGCGGGGAGCTGTTTGTT. This translates into CATRETWAGGELFV.

There are many counts of this clonotype. The V and J genes are TRBV4-1 and TRBJ2-1; the D call may be TRBD1 or TRBD2 (5 bases each). V lost 1 base, J lost 5 bases, and 9 bases lay in between. The CDR3 runs 14 residues. Germline values: CDR1 MGHRA, CDR2 YSYEKL. CDR3 loop: CASSQVRGHNEQFF. CDR3 in DNA: TGCGCCAGCAGCCAAGTACGGGGCCACAATGAGCAGTTCTTC.

This clonotype was observed at least ten times. DNA of the CDR3: TGTGCCAGCAGTTTACTCTTCGACAGGACAGGGGAATACAACATTGCAACTAATGAAAAACTGTTTTTT. Translated, it gives CASSLLFDRTGEYNIATNEKLFF. The chain couples TRBV12-3 or TRBV12-4 to TRBJ1-4, with 9 bases identical to TRBD1. Losses at the gene ends were 2 bases for V and 0 bases for J; bases not matched to a gene: 22. CDR3 length equals 23 residues.

Points on this clonotype: Being one base from a much bigger clone, this may be a read error. The V call is TRBV13, the J call TRBJ2-3; D is unresolved. CDR3 size: 14 residues. Per the germline V gene, CDR1 is PRHDT and CDR2 is FYEKMQ (reference sequence). CDR3: CAGSLVPLTDTQYF. In nucleotides, the CDR3 is TGTGCCGGCAGCTTAGTACCCCTCACAGATACGCAGTATTTT.

Many counts were recorded for this clonotype. The chain couples TRBV4-1 to TRBJ2-1; D gene unclear. V lost 1 base and J 8 bases, leaving 18 bases between the germline ends. The CDR3 has 16 amino acids. Germline V gene sequence: CDR1 MGHRA, CDR2 YSYEKL. The CDR3 protein is CASSQVGKTIGDEQFF. The CDR3 DNA reads TGCGCCAGCAGCCAAGTCGGAAAGACAATTGGGGATGAGCAGTTCTTC.

This clonotype was recorded at least ten times. The chain employs TRBV5-1 and TRBJ2-3; tentative D call: TRBD1 (6 bases). V lost 2 bases and J lost 6, with 10 bases in between. This CDR3 comprises 13 residues. Germline V lookup: CDR1 SGHRS, CDR2 YFSETQ. DNA for the CDR3: TGCGCCAGCAGCTTTACAGGGTCCGATACGCAGTATTTT. Encoded protein: CASSFTGSDTQYF.

In its sample, this clonotype was seen many times. The rearrangement uses TRBV7-6 and TRBJ1-4, with D possibly TRBD1 on 5 matching bases. V was trimmed by 6 bases and J by 11 bases, leaving 13 bases between them. This CDR3 is built from 12 residues. Germline V gene sequence: CDR1 SGHVS, CDR2 FNYEAQ. CDR3: CASSNGGGKLFF. CDR3 in DNA: TGTGCCAGCAGTAACGGCGGGGGGAAACTGTTTTTT.

Of note for this clonotype: One base away lies a much larger clone, so this may be a sequencing read error. The CDR3 ends on some other residue instead of the conserved phenylalanine or tryptophan, so this is likely a read error. The V call is TRBV14, the J call TRBJ2-3; D is ambiguous. CDR3 length equals 15 residues. CDR1 is SGHDN, CDR2 FVKESK, per germline. V lost 0 bases, J lost 0 bases, and 7 bases lay in between. The CDR3 region is CASSQEDWSTDTQYS. The CDR3 DNA reads as TGTGCCAGCAGCCAAGAAGATTGGAGCACAGATACGCAGTATTCT.

The sample holds many counts of this clonotype. This chain uses TRBV14 with TRBJ1-2; no firm D call. The CDR3 is made up of 14 amino acids. V dropped 0 bases and J dropped 2 bases, with 7 bases sitting between them. Germline lookup yields CDR1 SGHDN and CDR2 FVKESK. The CDR3 here is CASSQEQTNYGYTF. The CDR3 DNA reads TGTGCCAGCAGCCAAGAACAGACCAACTATGGCTACACCTTC.

This clonotype was seen ten or more times. The V gene is TRBV27, the J gene TRBJ2-7; 9 positions match TRBD1. This CDR3 is 16 amino acids long. CDR1 and CDR2 (germline): MNHEY, SMNVEV (reference sequence). Trimming cost V 5 bases and J 6 bases; bases outside gene matches: 14. The CDR3 loop is CASSPPTGTGSGEQYF. The CDR3 DNA reads TGTGCCAGCAGTCCACCGACCGGGACAGGGAGTGGCGAGCAGTACTTC.

Concerning this clonotype itself: Being one base from a much bigger clone, this may be a read error. The genes are TRBV12-3 or TRBV12-4 and TRBJ2-3, with a weak D call TRBD1 (6 bases). This CDR3 has 13 amino acids. V lost 5 bases and J lost 6, with 12 bases in between. CDR3 region: CASSHRDYDTQYF. CDR3 coding DNA: TGTGCCAGCAGTCACAGGGATTACGATACGCAGTATTTT.

This clonotype was counted only a few times. The chain is built from TRBV2 and TRBJ1-1; a possible D gene is TRBD1 (5 bases). Germline V gene lookup returns CDR1 SNHLY and CDR2 FYNNEI. Trimming left V 10 bases short and J 5 bases short, with 14 bases between. The CDR3 is made up of 12 amino acids. Written as DNA, the CDR3 is TGTGCCACCCATCAGGGCGGTACTGAAGCTTTCTTT. Amino acid sequence: CATHQGGTEAFF.

In its sample, this clonotype was seen many times. This CDR3 is CASSYSRTGTSGTKPTDTQYF. CDR3 DNA sequence: TGTGCCAGCAGTTACTCGAGAACAGGGACTAGCGGAACTAAGCCAACAGATACGCAGTATTTT. V is TRBV6-6 and J is TRBJ2-3, with 11 positions matching TRBD2. The V segment lost 0 bases and the J segment 3 bases; nucleotides outside the gene matches: 17. Germline CDR1 reads MNHNY; CDR2 reads SVGAGI (reference sequence). CDR3 length equals 21 residues.

This clonotype was seen ten or more times. Compared with germline, one end of the junction differs, possibly owing to a read error. The J gene is TRBJ2-2, the V gene TRBV7-7, with TRBD2 identical over 12 bases. In germline, CDR1 is SSHAT, CDR2 FNYEAQ (reference sequence). The CDR3 consists of 17 residues. In DNA, the CDR3 is TGTGCTAGCAGCCAAGGACTAGCGGGACGGGACACCGGGGAGCTGTTTTTT. Its protein product is CASSQGLAGRDTGELFF.

Worth noting for this clonotype: Being one base from a much bigger clone, this may be a read error. The chain has TRBV5-6 and TRBJ2-7, with D possibly being TRBD2 (5 bases). Germline CDR1 and CDR2: SGHDT and YYEEEE. The CDR3 has 15 amino acids. V was shortened by 2 bases and J by 3 bases, with 15 bases between the two germline ends. The CDR3 bases are TGTGCCAGCAGCTTTGGACCGCAAGCGGACTACGAGCAGTACTTC. Its translation is CASSFGPQADYEQYF.

With respect to this clonotype: This may stem from a read error, because a much larger clone lies one nucleotide away. The gene calls are TRBV7-9 and TRBJ1-1; D uncertain. The CDR3 spans 13 residues. CDR1 is SEHNR and CDR2 is FQNEAQ in the germline V gene (reference sequence). The V and J ends lost 5 bases and 1 base respectively, with 8 bases between them. The CDR3 is CASSHDSNTEAFF. DNA of the CDR3: TGTGCCAGCAGCCACGACTCGAACACTGAAGCTTTCTTT.

This clonotype showed up many times. This rearrangement joins TRBV7-2 to TRBJ1-1; D uncertain. V lost 2 bases, J lost 4 bases, and 11 bases lay in between. The CDR3 sequence is 14 residues long. In germline, CDR1 is SGHTA, CDR2 FQGNSA. In DNA, the CDR3 is TGTGCCAGCAGCTTACTGGCAGGAGGCACTGAAGCTTTCTTT. It codes for CASSLLAGGTEAFF.

The sample holds many counts of this clonotype. The rearrangement links TRBV20-1 to TRBJ2-1, with D perhaps matching TRBD2 (6 bases). V was clipped by 3 bases and J by 6 bases, with 15 bases between them. Germline V gene sequence: CDR1 DFQATT, CDR2 SNEGSKA (reference sequence). CDR3 length equals 14 residues. The CDR3 here is CSAREGIGPNEQFF. The CDR3 DNA reads TGCAGTGCTAGGGAGGGGATAGGGCCCAATGAGCAGTTCTTC.

The rearrangement uses TRBV5-1 and TRBJ2-2; D remains unclear. The germline V gene encodes CDR1 SGHRS and CDR2 YFSETQ. The CDR3 runs to 14 residues. The V and J ends lost 0 bases and 7 bases respectively, with 10 bases between them. The CDR3 spells CASSLGSNVGELFF. The DNA for the CDR3 is TGCGCCAGCAGCTTGGGTAGTAACGTCGGGGAGCTGTTTTTT. Full variable domain (outside the CDR3, taken from reference TRBV5-1 and TRBJ2-2): KAGVTQTPRYLIKTRGQQVTLSCSPISGHRSVSWYQQTPGQGLQFLFEYFSETQRNKGNFPGRFSGRQFSNSRSEMNVSTLELGDSALYLCASSLGSNVGELFFGEGSRLTVL.

The rearrangement uses TRBV15 and TRBJ1-5, with 8 bases aligning to TRBD1. CDR1 is LNHNV and CDR2 is YYDKDF in the germline V gene (reference sequence). This CDR3 is 12 amino acids long. J was trimmed by 6 bases and V by 8 bases; bases with no gene match: 3. Written as DNA, the CDR3 is TGTGCCACCCAGGGGGCAGGTCAGCCCCAGCATTTT. Translation: CATQGAGQPQHF.

In the case of this clonotype: This sequence may be a read error, since a much larger clone differs from it by one base. This chain joins TRBV28 and TRBJ2-7, with TRBD2 matching 7 bases. Germline values: CDR1 MDHEN, CDR2 SYDVKM. V was clipped by 11 bases and J by 5 bases; unmatched bases: 15. This CDR3 is 14 amino acids long. CDR3 nucleotide sequence: TGTGCCGGCAACCGGGTGGGAGGGCCCCACGAGCAGTACTTC. Its translation: CAGNRVGGPHEQYF. The full variable domain, with the rest looked up from reference TRBV28 and TRBJ2-7, is DVKVTQSSRYLVKRTGEKVFLECVQDMDHENMFWYRQDPGLGLRLIYFSYDVKMKEKGDIPEGYSVSREKKERFSLILESASTNQTSMYLCAGNRVGGPHEQYFGPGTRLTVT.

The chain combines TRBV6-2 or TRBV6-3 with TRBJ2-2; 9 nucleotides agree with TRBD1. The CDR3 is made up of 15 amino acids. Germline V gene data show CDR1 as MNHEY and CDR2 as SVGEGT. Trimming cost V 4 bases and J 7 bases; bases outside gene matches: 7. The CDR3 sequence: CASSSGTGLGGELFF. CDR3 nucleotides: TGTGCCAGCAGTTCCGGGACAGGGCTGGGCGGGGAGCTGTTTTTT.

This clonotype was detected many times. The chain links TRBV12-3 or TRBV12-4 to TRBJ2-7, with D uncertain. The CDR3 loop spans 12 amino acids. Trimming took off 3 bases at V and 4 bases at J, with 7 bases between the two ends. This CDR3 reads CASSFIVYEQYF. The CDR3, as DNA: TGTGCCAGCAGTTTTATAGTATACGAGCAGTACTTC.

There are many counts of this clonotype. V and J are TRBV21-1 and TRBJ2-3; the table's D call, TRBD1, was not checked against the DNA. TRBV21-1 is an annotated pseudogene. The CDR3 has 17 residues. The CDR3 sequence is CASSKRSGTLLTDTQYF. In DNA form, the CDR3 reads TGTGCCAGCAGCAAACGGTCAGGGACGTTGTTGACAGATACGCAGTATTTT.

Ten or more counts support this clonotype. The chain employs TRBV12-3 or TRBV12-4 and TRBJ2-5, with 13 bases lining up with TRBD2. The CDR3 length is 16 residues. Unmatched junction bases numbered 10, after V lost 7 bases and J lost 5 bases. Here the CDR3 reads CASTNDRTSGGETQYF. CDR3 nucleotides: TGTGCCAGCACTAATGATCGGACTAGCGGGGGTGAGACCCAGTACTTC.

Of note for this clonotype: Just one base apart from a much larger clone, this may be a read error. The V and J genes are TRBV5-3 and TRBJ1-1; a possible D gene is TRBD1 (6 bases). TRBV5-3 is annotated as an ORF whose role is uncertain. CDR3 length: 14 amino acids. The V and J ends lost 9 bases and 7 bases respectively, with 22 bases between them. CDR3 loop: CANSLAEGVNEAFF. In DNA form, the CDR3 reads TGTGCCAACAGCTTGGCCGAGGGGGTGAATGAAGCTTTCTTT.

This clonotype was recorded many times. This chain uses TRBV7-2 with TRBJ2-5; D is possibly TRBD1 or TRBD2 (6 bases each). Germline assignment: CDR1 SGHTA and CDR2 FQGNSA. The CDR3 loop spans 18 amino acids. V lost 5 bases and J 1 base, leaving 23 bases between the germline ends. CDR3 nucleotide sequence: TGTGCCAGCAGCCACAGATCCGGCAGGGGACTCTTCCAAGAGACCCAGTACTTC. Translated, it gives CASSHRSGRGLFQETQYF.

This clonotype was seen at least ten times. In DNA, the CDR3 is TGCAGTGCTAGAGAACTAGCGACGGGGGGCGAGCAGTACTTC. Protein sequence: CSARELATGGEQYF. The chain is built from TRBV20-1 and TRBJ2-7; 7 bases line up with TRBD2. The CDR3 contains 14 residues. Trimming cost V 0 bases and J 6 bases; bases outside gene matches: 8. Germline V lookup: CDR1 DFQATT, CDR2 SNEGSKA (reference sequence).